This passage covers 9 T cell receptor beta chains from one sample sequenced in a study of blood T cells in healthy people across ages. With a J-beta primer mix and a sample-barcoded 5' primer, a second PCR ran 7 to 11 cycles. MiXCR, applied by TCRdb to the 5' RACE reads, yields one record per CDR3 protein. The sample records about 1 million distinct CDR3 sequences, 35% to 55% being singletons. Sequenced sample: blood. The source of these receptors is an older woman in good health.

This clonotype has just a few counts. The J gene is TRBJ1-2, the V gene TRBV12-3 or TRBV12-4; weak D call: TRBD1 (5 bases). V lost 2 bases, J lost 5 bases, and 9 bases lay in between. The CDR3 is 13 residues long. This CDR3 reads CASSLNRGYGYTF. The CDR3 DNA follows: TGTGCCAGCAGTTTAAATAGGGGTTATGGCTACACCTTC.

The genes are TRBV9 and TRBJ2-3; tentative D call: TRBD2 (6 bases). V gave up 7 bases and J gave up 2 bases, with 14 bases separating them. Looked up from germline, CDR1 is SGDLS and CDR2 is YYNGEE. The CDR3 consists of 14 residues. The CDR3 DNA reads TGTGCCAGCGGTCGTGGCGGGACCACAGATACGCAGTATTTT. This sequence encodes CASGRGGTTDTQYF.

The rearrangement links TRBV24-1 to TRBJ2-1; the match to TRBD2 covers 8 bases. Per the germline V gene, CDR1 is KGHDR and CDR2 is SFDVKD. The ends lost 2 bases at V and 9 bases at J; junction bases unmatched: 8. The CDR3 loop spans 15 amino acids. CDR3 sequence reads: CATSDSAGVDPEQFF. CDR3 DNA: TGTGCCACCAGTGATTCAGCGGGAGTGGATCCTGAGCAGTTCTTC.

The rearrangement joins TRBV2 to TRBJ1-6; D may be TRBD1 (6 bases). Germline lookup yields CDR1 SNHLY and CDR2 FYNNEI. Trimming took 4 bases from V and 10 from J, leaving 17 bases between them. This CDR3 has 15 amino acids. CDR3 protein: CASSVLLGGGSPLHF. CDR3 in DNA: TGTGCCAGCAGTGTTTTATTAGGGGGTGGCTCACCCCTCCACTTT. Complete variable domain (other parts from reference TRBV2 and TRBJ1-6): EPEVTQTPSHQVTQMGQEVILRCVPISNHLYFYWYRQILGQKVEFLVSFYNNEISEKSEIFDDQFSVERPDGSNFTLKIRSTKLEDSAMYFCASSVLLGGGSPLHFGNGTRLTVT.

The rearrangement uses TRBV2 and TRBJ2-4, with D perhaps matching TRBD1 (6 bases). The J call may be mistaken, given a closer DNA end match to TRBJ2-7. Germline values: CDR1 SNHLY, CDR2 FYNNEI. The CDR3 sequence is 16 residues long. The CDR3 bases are TGTGCCAGCAGTTCGACCGGGACACCGACCCAGTACGAGCAGTACTTC. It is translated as CASSSTGTPTQYEQYF.

The CDR3 coding sequence is TGTGCCAGCACCGTAACAGGAGCGAACAATCAGCCCCAGCATTTT. Translation gives CASTVTGANNQPQHF. The chain carries TRBV2 and TRBJ1-5; tentatively, D is TRBD1 (5 bases). Trimming pared 7 bases from V and 3 bases from J, leaving 16 bases between. The germline gives CDR1 SNHLY, CDR2 FYNNEI. The CDR3 loop spans 15 amino acids.

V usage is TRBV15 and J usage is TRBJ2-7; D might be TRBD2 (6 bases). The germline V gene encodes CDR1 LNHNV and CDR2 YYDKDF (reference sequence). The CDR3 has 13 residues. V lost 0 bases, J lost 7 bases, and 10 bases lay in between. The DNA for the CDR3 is TGTGCCACCAGCAGAGATCCAGGGAGGGAGCAGTACTTC. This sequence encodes CATSRDPGREQYF. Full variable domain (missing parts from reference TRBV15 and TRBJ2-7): DAMVIQNPRYQVTQFGKPVTLSCSQTLNHNVMYWYQQKSSQAPKLLFHYYDKDFNNEADTPDNFQSRRPNTSFCFLDIRSPGLGDTAMYLCATSRDPGREQYFGPGTRLTVT.

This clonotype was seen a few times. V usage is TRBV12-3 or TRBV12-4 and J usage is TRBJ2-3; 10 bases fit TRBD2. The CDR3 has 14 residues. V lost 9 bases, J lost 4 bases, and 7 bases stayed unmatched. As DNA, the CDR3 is TGTGCCAGTATTTCTAGCGGGAGTTCAGATACGCAGTATTTT. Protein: CASISSGSSDTQYF.

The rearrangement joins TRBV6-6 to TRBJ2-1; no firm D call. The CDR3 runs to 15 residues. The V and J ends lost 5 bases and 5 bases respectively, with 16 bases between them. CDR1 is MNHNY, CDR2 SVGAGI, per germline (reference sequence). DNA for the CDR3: TGTGCCAGCAGTCGCCCGAAGCTAAGAAACAATGAGCAGTTCTTC. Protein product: CASSRPKLRNNEQFF.